This T cell receptor beta chain comes out of a study of metastatic and nonmetastatic thyroid tumors. This CDR3 spans 14 amino acids. Germline V gene sequence: CDR1 SGHDT, CDR2 YYEEEE. TCRdb re-called clones from the PCR reads using MiXCR. The sample lists roughly 17,000 clones; less than 25% were seen once. This clone has a single count. The junction shows a germline mismatch at one end, possibly a read error. Thyroid surgery was performed in patients who had received no treatment beforehand. The V and J genes are TRBV5-6 and TRBJ2-7; possibly TRBD2 for D (5 bases). The clonotype originates from a male donor with papillary thyroid cancer or a benign thyroid nodule (not recorded which). Some clones in this sample may be carry-over from other donors' samples. The material sequenced was tumor tissue. In DNA, the CDR3 is TGTGCCAGTAGCTTGACGGGGTGTGAATACGAGCAGTACTTC. It translates to CASSLTGCEYEQYF.